This T cell receptor beta chain was sequenced for a study of T cells in Graves' hyperthyroidism and ophthalmopathy. Study-wide findings and caveats: In validation, the model predicted ophthalmopathy. These predictions came a median roughly 7.1 months before onset.

This clonotype was recorded many times. Antigen specificity is unknown. Trimming shortened V by 5 bases and J by 3 bases, and 14 bases separated the two germline ends. This CDR3 is 14 amino acids long. CDR1 is MDHEN, CDR2 SYDVKM, per germline. Amplification of TCR beta CDR3 regions used RNA as the template. The study used the HTBI primer set for a first-round RT-PCR of the TCR CDR3. Each CDR3 protein gets one entry after TCRdb re-called the multiplex PCR reads with MiXCR. The sample holds roughly 500,000 distinct CDR3 sequences, more than 45% seen once. The sequence was obtained from an adult woman with Graves' disease, either hyperthyroidism or ophthalmopathy (not recorded which). The sample taken for sequencing was peripheral blood or thyroid tissue (not recorded which). This rearrangement joins TRBV28 to TRBJ2-7; D is uncertain. The CDR3 region has the DNA TGTGCCAGCAGTCCCCGGGCCATGGGCTACGAGCAGTACTTC. As protein: CASSPRAMGYEQYF.